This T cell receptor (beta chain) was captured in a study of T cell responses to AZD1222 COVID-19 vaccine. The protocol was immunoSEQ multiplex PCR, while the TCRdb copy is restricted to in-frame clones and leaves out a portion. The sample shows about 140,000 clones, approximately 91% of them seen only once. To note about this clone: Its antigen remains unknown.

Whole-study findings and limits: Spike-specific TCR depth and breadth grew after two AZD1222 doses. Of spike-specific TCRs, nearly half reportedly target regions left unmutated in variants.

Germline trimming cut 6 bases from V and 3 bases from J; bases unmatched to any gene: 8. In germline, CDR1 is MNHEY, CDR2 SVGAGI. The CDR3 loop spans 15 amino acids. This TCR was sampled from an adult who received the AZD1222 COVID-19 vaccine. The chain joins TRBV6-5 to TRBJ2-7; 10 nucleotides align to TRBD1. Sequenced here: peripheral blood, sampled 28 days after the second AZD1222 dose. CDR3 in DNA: TGTGCCAGCAGCTCCCGGGACAGGGGTTTCTACGAGCAGTACTTC. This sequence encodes CASSSRDRGFYEQYF.